The clone carrying this TCR beta chain has more than one count but fewer than ten. Its target is not known. The data derive from a study of beta chain features in type 1 diabetes. Study-level information: Researchers looked at roughly 110 million sorted cells across all samples. Study findings and constraints: HLA influence on TCRB rearrangement stayed unresolved here.

Since all of the isolated RNA was reverse transcribed, expressed TCRB transcripts were what got sequenced. Clones were sequenced by immunoSEQ multiplex PCR, and TCRdb holds only the in-frame ones, with some missing. Of around 400,000 clones listed, less than 15% are singletons. CDR1 is LNHDA and CDR2 is SQIVND in the germline V gene (reference sequence). Between the trimmed V and J ends, which lost 2 bases and 7 bases, there was a span of 14 bases. This CDR3 spans 14 amino acids. The sample was naive CD4+ T cells from blood. This sequence joins TRBV19 and TRBJ1-2; D perhaps matches TRBD1 (6 bases). This receptor was taken from a woman between 18 and 29 years old in good health. Here the CDR3 reads CASSIWAGDIGYTF. The CDR3, as DNA: TGTGCCAGTAGTATATGGGCAGGGGATATTGGCTACACCTTC.